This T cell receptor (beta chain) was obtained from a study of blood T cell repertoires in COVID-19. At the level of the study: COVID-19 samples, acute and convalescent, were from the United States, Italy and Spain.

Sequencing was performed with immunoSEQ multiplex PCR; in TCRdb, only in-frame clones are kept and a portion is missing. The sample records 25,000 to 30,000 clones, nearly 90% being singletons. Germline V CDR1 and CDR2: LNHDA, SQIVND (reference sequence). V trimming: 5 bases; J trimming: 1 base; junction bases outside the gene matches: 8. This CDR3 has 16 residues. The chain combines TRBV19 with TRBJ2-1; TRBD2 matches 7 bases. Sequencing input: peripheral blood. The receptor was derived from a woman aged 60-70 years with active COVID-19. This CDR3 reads CASSPSGGSSYNEQFF. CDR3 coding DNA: TGTGCCAGTAGTCCCTCGGGCGGGAGTTCCTACAATGAGCAGTTCTTC.